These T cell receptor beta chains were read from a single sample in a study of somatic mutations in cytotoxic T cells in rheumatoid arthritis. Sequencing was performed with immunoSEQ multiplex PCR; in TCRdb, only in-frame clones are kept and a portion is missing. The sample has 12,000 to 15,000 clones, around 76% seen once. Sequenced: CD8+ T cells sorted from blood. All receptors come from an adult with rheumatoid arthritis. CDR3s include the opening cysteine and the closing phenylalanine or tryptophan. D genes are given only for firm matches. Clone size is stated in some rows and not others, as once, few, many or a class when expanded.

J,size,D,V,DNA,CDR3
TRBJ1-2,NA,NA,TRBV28,TGTGCCAGCAGTTCGACTCCTGACCTCGACTATGGCTACACCTTC,CASSSTPDLDYGYTF
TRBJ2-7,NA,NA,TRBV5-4,TGTGCCAGCAGCTCTGGACAACAAATCTACGAGCAGTACTTC,CASSSGQQIYEQYF
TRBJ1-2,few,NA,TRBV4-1,TGCGCCAGCAGCCAAGTTCAAGGGAATGGCTACACCTTC,CASSQVQGNGYTF
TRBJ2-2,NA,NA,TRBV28,TGTGCCAGCAGTTATAGGTCAATGAACACCGGGGAGCTGTTTTTT,CASSYRSMNTGELFF
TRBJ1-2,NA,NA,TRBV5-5,TGTGCCAGCAGCTCCATGTCGTACGACTTAGGGGGCTACACCTTC,CASSSMSYDLGGYTF
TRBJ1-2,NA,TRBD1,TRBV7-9,TGTGCCAGCAGCCTAGAGGGGGCTCGGCGCTATGGCTACACCTTC,CASSLEGARRYGYTF
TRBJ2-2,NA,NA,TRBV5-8,TGTGCCAGCAGCTTGGGCTGGAACACCGGGGAGCTGTTTTTT,CASSLGWNTGELFF
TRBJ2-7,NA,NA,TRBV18,TGTGCCAGCTCACCAGTCCAGGGGGGAGGAGGGCACGAGCAGTACTTC,CASSPVQGGGGHEQYF
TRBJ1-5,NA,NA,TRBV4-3,TGCGCCAGCAGCCAAGATACCCAGGGACAGCCCCAGCATTTT,CASSQDTQGQPQHF
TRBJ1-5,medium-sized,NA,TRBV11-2,TGTGCCAGCAGCCAACTCAGGGGTAGGCAGCCCCAGCATTTT,CASSQLRGRQPQHF
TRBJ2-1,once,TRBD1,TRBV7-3,TGTGCCAGCAGTCGCGAAGGACAGGGGGCTTACAATGAGCAGTTCTTC,CASSREGQGAYNEQFF
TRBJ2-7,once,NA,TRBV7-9,TGTGCCAGCAGCTTGGCCGGGACGGGGACTGGCGAGCAGTACTTC,CASSLAGTGTGEQYF
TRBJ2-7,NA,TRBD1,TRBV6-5,TGTGCCAGCAGTGCCTCCGGGACAGTCTACGAGCAGTACTTC,CASSASGTVYEQYF
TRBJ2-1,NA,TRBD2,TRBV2,TGTGCCAGCAGGGGCAGTAGCGGGGTAGAATCCAATGAGCAGTTCTTC,CASRGSSGVESNEQFF